The rows below give T cell receptor beta chains drawn from one sample of a study of PD-1 blockade in classical Hodgkin lymphoma. Libraries were prepared by immunoSEQ multiplex PCR; TCRdb keeps only in-frame clonotypes and omits some of them. The sample has just under 65,000 clones, 85% to 95% seen once. Sample: peripheral blood mononuclear cells (PBMCs), taken before the fourth cycle of nivolumab. Source of these receptors: a human donor with classical Hodgkin lymphoma. Both conserved end residues are part of each CDR3.

v_call | cdr3_aa
TRBV27 | CASSFGQGYEQYF
TRBV7-2 | CASSPRTVLYGYTF
TRBV7-6 | CASSPRLAGAHSPSTDTQYF
TRBV19 | CASKETGTLSTEAFF
TRBV27 | CASSQGQAYEQYF
TRBV18 | CASSPDRFVGDEQYF
TRBV19 | CASSKGGLAGVGSYNEQFF
TRBV2 | CASSEVPGGGPQHF
TRBV6-1 | CASSEVGGASTEAFF
TRBV4-1 | CASSQPESYEQYF
TRBV30 | CARGLAGSSGELFF
TRBV1 | CTPRPNWSGVNQPQHF
TRBV6-5 | CASRPGTGALGYTF
TRBV7-9 | CASSYAQGGEAEAFF
TRBV9 | CASSSRPDQPQHF
TRBV5-1 | CASSSFPGQETQYF
TRBV19 | CASSMVRGYFHNEQFF
TRBV15 | CATSRLDILADTQYF
TRBV6-5 | CASRGLAGNTGELFF
TRBV2 | CASRPMGGGEPDTQYF
TRBV5-4 | CASSRNRGLGNTEAFF
TRBV7-9 | CASSPGQGNEQYF
TRBV6-5 | CASSYSPDRGEETQYF
TRBV19 | CASSDRESNTEAFF
TRBV19 | CASSITFVGSGKYGYTF
TRBV7-9 | CASSLAPAATDTQYF
TRBV11-1 | CASSFGRVQTQYF
TRBV10-3 | CAISGHRDSYEQYF
TRBV6-6 | CASSTEPLLGGYTF
TRBV20-1 | CSAKTVVEAFF
TRBV4-1 | CASSQQERGGGEQYF
TRBV28 | CASSLFRANYGYTF
TRBV10-3 | CAISEGRQVTNTGELFF
TRBV14 | CASSPWDFTDTQYF
TRBV4-2 | CASSQEAAGGNSPLHF
TRBV9 | CASSVATRRGYEQYF
TRBV28 | CASLIPGQGYEQYF
TRBV7-9 | CASSLTAADTQYF
TRBV19 | CASSERTGGFEQFF
TRBV19 | CASSIDQGRMAFF
TRBV11-2 | CASSLALFRDQPQHF
TRBV7-8 | CASSYEGDGYTF
TRBV7-9 | CASSTERISNQPQHF
TRBV25-1 | CASSLFGNEQFF
TRBV7-2 | CASSQPGQGFGEQFF
TRBV7-8 | CASSLVLGQTYEQYF
TRBV28 | CASRTGGPVDTQYF
TRBV28 | CASSLRTSEAFF
TRBV7-9 | CASSPGSATDTQYF
TRBV28 | CASRGAIQETQYF